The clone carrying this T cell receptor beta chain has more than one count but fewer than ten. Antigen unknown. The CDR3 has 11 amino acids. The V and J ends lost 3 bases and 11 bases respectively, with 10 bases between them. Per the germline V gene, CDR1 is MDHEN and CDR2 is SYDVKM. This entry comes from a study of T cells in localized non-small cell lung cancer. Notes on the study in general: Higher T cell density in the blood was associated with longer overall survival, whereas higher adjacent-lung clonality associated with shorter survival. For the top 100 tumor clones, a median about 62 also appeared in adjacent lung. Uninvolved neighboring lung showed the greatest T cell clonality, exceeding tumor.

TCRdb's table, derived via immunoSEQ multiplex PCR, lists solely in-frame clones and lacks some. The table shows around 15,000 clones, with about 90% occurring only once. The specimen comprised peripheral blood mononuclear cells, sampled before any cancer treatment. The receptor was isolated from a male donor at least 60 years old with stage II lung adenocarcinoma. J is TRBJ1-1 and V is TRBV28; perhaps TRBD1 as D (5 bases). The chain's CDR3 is CASSFPDTAFF. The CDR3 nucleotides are TGTGCCAGCAGTTTCCCGGACACGGCTTTCTTT.